A single sample is the source of the 18 T cell receptor beta chains below, sequenced in a study of blood T cell repertoires in COVID-19. TCRdb's copy holds only in-frame clones and misses some; the assay was immunoSEQ multiplex PCR. The sample holds about 190,000 clones, 70% to 90% seen once. Sequenced material: peripheral blood. The origin of the receptors is a man aged 30 to 45 with acute or convalescent COVID-19.

V usage is TRBV7-6 and J usage is TRBJ2-1; D is possibly TRBD1 (5 bases). There are 16 residues in the CDR3. CDR1 and CDR2 (germline): SGHVS, FNYEAQ. V was shortened by 6 bases and J by 0 bases, with 15 bases between the two germline ends. CDR3 nucleotides: TGTGCCAGCAGTCAACGTTACAGGTACTCCTACAATGAGCAGTTCTTC. Its translation: CASSQRYRYSYNEQFF.

A note on this clone: At the DNA level, this CDR3 is encoded by other sequences in the same sample as well. The chain combines TRBV10-3 with TRBJ1-5, with D tentatively TRBD1 (6 bases). From germline, CDR1 is ENHRY and CDR2 SYGVKD. Trimming stripped 8 bases from V and 4 bases from J, with 12 bases between. The CDR3 spans 13 residues. This CDR3 is CAISDRINQPQHF. In DNA, the CDR3 is TGTGCCATCTCTGACAGGATTAATCAGCCCCAGCATTTT.

The chain links TRBV28 to TRBJ1-2; D ambiguous. The CDR3 spans 13 residues. The germline V gene encodes CDR1 MDHEN and CDR2 SYDVKM. Trimming removed 5 bases at V and 7 bases at J, with 14 bases between. The CDR3 sequence: CASSPAAPSGYTF. The CDR3 nucleotides read TGTGCCAGCAGTCCAGCGGCGCCTTCTGGCTACACCTTC.

The chain is built from TRBV7-9 and TRBJ2-7; D is possibly TRBD2 (6 bases). The V end was cut by 0 bases, the J end by 5 bases, with 17 bases between. Germline lookup yields CDR1 SEHNR and CDR2 FQNEAQ (reference sequence). There are 16 residues in the CDR3. CDR3 loop: CASSLAAGGTTDEQYF. Written as DNA, the CDR3 is TGTGCCAGCAGCTTAGCGGCGGGCGGGACGACTGACGAGCAGTACTTC.

This clone was seen only once. The chain is built from TRBV6-1 and TRBJ1-2, with 9 nucleotides matching TRBD1. This CDR3 is built from 14 residues. Trimming removed 0 bases from V and 8 bases from J; junction bases left unmatched: 4. Looked up from germline, CDR1 is MNHNS and CDR2 is SASEGT. The CDR3 nucleotides are TGTGCCAGCAGTGAAGCCGGGACAGGGTCCGGCTACACCTTC. Protein sequence: CASSEAGTGSGYTF.

This sequence joins TRBV5-1 and TRBJ2-3, with 8 bases identical to TRBD2. The CDR3 is 14 amino acids. The V gene end was trimmed by 5 bases and the J gene end by 2 bases; junction bases not matched to a gene: 4. Germline-derived CDR1 and CDR2 are SGHRS and YFSETQ. In nucleotides, the CDR3 is TGCGCCAGCAGGACGGGGGGGGCCACAGATACGCAGTATTTT. Amino acid sequence: CASRTGGATDTQYF. The variable domain in full, with the rest retrieved from reference TRBV5-1 and TRBJ2-3, is KAGVTQTPRYLIKTRGQQVTLSCSPISGHRSVSWYQQTPGQGLQFLFEYFSETQRNKGNFPGRFSGRQFSNSRSEMNVSTLELGDSALYLCASRTGGATDTQYFGPGTRLTVL.

This rearrangement joins TRBV3-1 (or the pseudogene TRBV3-2) to TRBJ2-3; D may be TRBD1 (6 bases). CDR1 LGHDT and CDR2 YNNKEL come from the germline V gene (reference sequence). Trimming stripped 5 bases from V and 0 bases from J, with 15 bases between. There are 16 residues in the CDR3. The CDR3, as DNA: TGTGCCAGCAGCACACAGGGATTCAGGAGCACAGATACGCAGTATTTT. Residues: CASSTQGFRSTDTQYF.

The chain recombines TRBV6-5 with TRBJ1-3; weak D call: TRBD1 (5 bases). CDR1 is MNHEY, CDR2 SVGAGI, per germline. V shed 1 base and J shed 2 bases, with 12 bases lying between them. This CDR3 region has 16 residues. The CDR3 nucleotides read TGTGCCAGCAGTTACTTAGGCAGGGAAGCTGGAAACACCATATATTTT. Its translation is CASSYLGREAGNTIYF.

The V and J genes are TRBV3-1 (or the pseudogene TRBV3-2) and TRBJ1-2; unclear D gene. Germline V gene data show CDR1 as LGHDT and CDR2 as YNNKEL (reference sequence). V was shortened by 3 bases and J by 0 bases, with 8 bases between the two germline ends. The CDR3 covers 14 residues. CDR3 in DNA: TGTGCCAGCAGCCATCGCGGGTCTAACTATGGCTACACCTTC. Amino acids: CASSHRGSNYGYTF.

The table lists this clone with a count of one. The V and J genes are TRBV11-3 and TRBJ2-2, with a possible D match to TRBD2 (6 bases). The CDR3 has 16 amino acids. V lost 7 bases, J lost 4 bases, and 19 bases lay in between. The germline CDR1 and CDR2 sequences are SGHNT and YENEEA. CDR3 residues: CASNRLSGRLTGELFF. In DNA form, the CDR3 reads TGTGCCAGCAATCGTCTTAGCGGAAGACTCACCGGGGAGCTGTTTTTT. Together with reference TRBV11-3 and TRBJ2-2, the CDR3 gives the full variable domain: EAGVVQSPRYKIIEKKQPVAFWCNPISGHNTLYWYLQNLGQGPELLIRYENEEAVDDSQLPKDRFSAERLKGVDSTLKIQPAELGDSAVYLCASNRLSGRLTGELFFGEGSRLTVL.

Concerning this clone: This sample includes further DNA sequences coding for the same CDR3. V is TRBV18 and J is TRBJ1-5; TRBD1 might be the D (6 bases). The V end lost 6 bases, the J end lost 1 base, and 13 bases lay between the germline ends. CDR3 length: 15 residues. From germline, CDR1 is KGHSH and CDR2 LQKENI. The CDR3 nucleotides are TGTGCCAGCTCGCTACAGGGTAGGAGCAATCAGCCCCAGCATTTT. It is translated as CASSLQGRSNQPQHF.

The rearrangement uses TRBV28 and TRBJ1-2; D might be TRBD1 (5 bases). Looked up from germline, CDR1 is MDHEN and CDR2 is SYDVKM. V lost 6 bases, J lost 4 bases, and 15 bases lay in between. CDR3 length equals 14 residues. CDR3 protein: CASRLGQAGYGYTF. The CDR3 DNA reads TGTGCCAGCAGACTCGGACAAGCAGGCTATGGCTACACCTTC.

The J gene is TRBJ2-7, the V gene TRBV5-1; 8 nucleotides line up with TRBD1. There are 15 residues in the CDR3. V dropped 2 bases and J dropped 0; count of bases not matched to a gene: 4. Looked up from germline, CDR1 is SGHRS and CDR2 is YFSETQ. The CDR3 loop is CASSLTGGYSYEQYF. The DNA for the CDR3 is TGCGCCAGCAGCTTAACAGGGGGATACTCCTACGAGCAGTACTTC. Full variable domain (remainder filled in from reference TRBV5-1 and TRBJ2-7): KAGVTQTPRYLIKTRGQQVTLSCSPISGHRSVSWYQQTPGQGLQFLFEYFSETQRNKGNFPGRFSGRQFSNSRSEMNVSTLELGDSALYLCASSLTGGYSYEQYFGPGTRLTVT.

The V gene is TRBV10-2, the J gene TRBJ1-6; 8 bases are a match to TRBD1. The J segment lost 1 base and the V segment lost 6 bases, leaving 5 bases of the junction unmatched. CDR3 length: 16 amino acids. Germline assignment: CDR1 WSHSY and CDR2 SAAADI. The CDR3, as DNA: TGCGCCAGCAGGGCAGGGGGCACGTCCTATAATTCACCCCTCCACTTT. This gives the protein CASRAGGTSYNSPLHF.

The genes are TRBV28 and TRBJ1-1; D unclear. Germline V lookup: CDR1 MDHEN, CDR2 SYDVKM. The CDR3 sequence is 14 residues long. Between the trimmed V and J ends, which lost 0 bases and 8 bases, there was a span of 13 bases. The CDR3 bases are TGTGCCAGCAGTTTATGGGAACAGAGACACGAAGCTTTCTTT. This encodes CASSLWEQRHEAFF.

With regard to this clone: Other DNA sequences within the sample encode an identical CDR3. The chain joins TRBV28 to TRBJ1-1; 7 bases align to TRBD1. V was pared by 6 bases and J by 5 bases, with 3 bases of the junction left unmatched. This CDR3 is 12 amino acids long. Germline V gene lookup returns CDR1 MDHEN and CDR2 SYDVKM. The CDR3 coding sequence is TGTGCCAGCAGAACAGGGGTTACTGAAGCTTTCTTT. Protein sequence: CASRTGVTEAFF.

The CDR3 DNA follows: TGTGCCAGCTCAACACGGGCAGGATACAATGAGCAGTTCTTC. This gives the protein CASSTRAGYNEQFF. The gene calls are TRBV18 and TRBJ2-1; no firm D call. V lost 5 bases and J 4 bases, leaving 12 bases between the germline ends. Germline CDR1 and CDR2: KGHSH and LQKENI. The CDR3 has 14 amino acids.

The V and J genes are TRBV29-1 and TRBJ1-1; no clear D gene. Per germline, CDR1 SQVTM and CDR2 ANQGSEA. Trimming shortened V by 4 bases and J by 1 base, and 7 bases separated the two germline ends. The CDR3 spans 12 residues. CDR3 in DNA: TGCAGCGTTGTCAAATCGAACACTGAAGCTTTCTTT. Its translation is CSVVKSNTEAFF. Full variable domain (remainder filled in from reference TRBV29-1 and TRBJ1-1): SAVISQKPSRDICQRGTSLTIQCQVDSQVTMMFWYRQQPGQSLTLIATANQGSEATYESGFVIDKFPISRPNLTFSTLTVSNMSPEDSSIYLCSVVKSNTEAFFGQGTRLTVV.